These 32 T cell receptor beta chains came from one sample sequenced in a study of T cell repertoires in cytomegalovirus infection. These receptors are not linked to any known antigen. TCRdb reanalysed the reads using MiXCR and keeps one entry per CDR3 protein. The sample contains just over 450,000 distinct CDR3 sequences, about 42% of which appear only once. The sample in question was cultured PBMCs, obtained from culture after CMV antigen stimulation. The receptors here all came from a human donor in good health (CMV status not recorded). Some clones in this sample may be carry-over from other donors' samples.

This chain links TRBV20-1 with TRBJ2-7; the D is unclear. The CDR3 spans 13 residues. Germline V gives CDR1 DFQATT, CDR2 SNEGSKA (reference sequence). V dropped 6 bases and J dropped 0 bases, with 12 bases sitting between them. CDR3 sequence (DNA): TGCAGTGCCCCTGATCGGTTCTCCTACGAGCAGTACTTC. Amino acid sequence: CSAPDRFSYEQYF.

This clonotype was recorded many times. The V and J genes are TRBV7-9 and TRBJ2-2; D call uncertain. This CDR3 contains 16 residues. Germline V gives CDR1 SEHNR, CDR2 FQNEAQ (reference sequence). The germline V and J ends were trimmed by 1 base and 1 base, with 10 bases remaining between them. DNA for the CDR3: TGTGCCAGCAGCTTAGGCCAGTCAAAGAACACCGGGGAGCTGTTTTTT. Protein: CASSLGQSKNTGELFF.

The rearrangement joins TRBV7-2 to TRBJ2-3; 13 bases line up with TRBD2. Germline CDR1 is SGHTA and CDR2 is FQGNSA. Losses at the gene ends were 6 bases for V and 5 bases for J; bases not matched to a gene: 11. The CDR3 runs to 17 residues. The CDR3 DNA is TGTGCCAGCAGTTTCGATACTAGCGGGAGGGATAGAGATACGCAGTATTTT. It translates to CASSFDTSGRDRDTQYF.

This clonotype was observed a handful of times. The CDR3 DNA follows: TGTGCCAGCAGCGGCTACAGGGTTTTGACCTACGAGCAGTACTTC. Translating gives CASSGYRVLTYEQYF. The V and J genes are TRBV5-4 and TRBJ2-7, with D possibly being TRBD1 (6 bases). Germline V lookup: CDR1 SGHNT, CDR2 YYREEE (reference sequence). V lost 4 bases and J 2 bases, leaving 16 bases between the germline ends. CDR3 length: 15 residues.

The CDR3 region is CAISDPGTGNSYEQYF. CDR3 DNA sequence: TGTGCCATCAGTGATCCCGGGACAGGGAACTCCTACGAGCAGTACTTC. V gene TRBV10-3 combines with J gene TRBJ2-7, with 9 nucleotides matching TRBD1. Trimming took 3 bases from V and 0 from J; bases not matched to a gene: 6. CDR3 length equals 16 residues. The V gene's germline CDR1 is ENHRY and CDR2 SYGVKD.

The sample holds a few counts of this clonotype. The chain joins TRBV6-5 to TRBJ2-1, with 8 bases that match TRBD1. The CDR3 covers 15 residues. J gave up 6 bases and V 0 bases, and 4 bases lay outside the gene matches. Germline V CDR1 and CDR2: MNHEY, SVGAGI. CDR3 nucleotides: TGTGCCAGCAGTTACTCGTGGACAGGGCGCAATGAGCAGTTCTTC. This translates into CASSYSWTGRNEQFF.

This clonotype was found a few times. This chain links TRBV20-1 with TRBJ2-1; TRBD2 is a possible D gene (7 bases). Trimming removed 8 bases at V and 4 bases at J, with 15 bases between. The germline gives CDR1 DFQATT, CDR2 SNEGSKA (reference sequence). The CDR3 is 13 amino acids. This CDR3 reads CSQMGGRYNEQFF. CDR3 DNA: TGCAGTCAAATGGGGGGGCGGTACAATGAGCAGTTCTTC.

This sequence joins TRBV6-5 and TRBJ2-4, with 9 bases aligning to TRBD1. Germline lookup yields CDR1 MNHEY and CDR2 SVGAGI. V shed 6 bases, J shed 13 bases, and the junction held 13 bases outside the gene matches. The CDR3 extends over 14 amino acids. The CDR3 loop is CASRPGQGKRLQYF. The CDR3 nucleotides read TGTGCCAGCAGGCCTGGACAGGGGAAACGCCTCCAGTACTTC.

CDR3 coding DNA: TGTGCCAGCAGCTTAGCGGTAGCGGGTCAAGAGACCCAGTACTTC. This gives the protein CASSLAVAGQETQYF. This chain joins TRBV7-8 and TRBJ2-5; 7 bases fit TRBD2. The CDR3 is 15 residues long. The ends lost 0 bases at V and 2 bases at J; junction bases unmatched: 3. Germline-derived CDR1 and CDR2 are SGHVS and FQNEAQ.

The chain uses TRBV4-3 and TRBJ2-1, with 8 bases fitting TRBD2. Germline V gives CDR1 LGHNA, CDR2 YSLEER. CDR3 length equals 16 residues. V lost 0 bases, J lost 6 bases, and 7 bases stayed unmatched. CDR3 bases: TGCGCCAGCAGCCAAGATCTGGCGGGAGGATCCAATGAGCAGTTCTTC. Translating it yields CASSQDLAGGSNEQFF.

The chain has TRBV6-8 and TRBJ1-1; D ambiguous. The germline V and J ends were trimmed by 1 base and 6 bases, with 21 bases remaining between them. Germline assignment: CDR1 MNHGY and CDR2 SAAAGT. CDR3 length: 17 amino acids. The CDR3 DNA follows: TGTGCCAGCAGTTACTTGAGAGTGGGTCGGGATCGGGCTGAAGCTTTCTTT. It yields the protein CASSYLRVGRDRAEAFF.

Here the CDR3 reads CASSGLREGTDTQYF. The CDR3 DNA follows: TGTGCCAGCAGTGGCCTCAGGGAGGGCACAGATACGCAGTATTTT. The V and J genes are TRBV12-3 or TRBV12-4 and TRBJ2-3; weak D call: TRBD2 (6 bases). Trimming left V 5 bases short and J 1 base short, with 13 bases between. The CDR3 sequence is 15 residues long.

The rearrangement links TRBV6-1 to TRBJ1-5; D perhaps matches TRBD1 (6 bases). Looked up from germline, CDR1 is MNHNS and CDR2 is SASEGT. CDR3 length equals 16 residues. V was trimmed by 2 bases and J by 0 bases, leaving 11 bases between them. CDR3 loop: CASSENRDYSNQPQHF. DNA for the CDR3: TGTGCCAGCAGTGAAAACAGGGACTATAGCAATCAGCCCCAGCATTTT.

The CDR3 spells CASSFFRAGDTEAFF. CDR3 DNA sequence: TGTGCCAGCAGTTTTTTCAGGGCAGGGGACACTGAAGCTTTCTTT. J is TRBJ1-1 and V is TRBV12-3 or TRBV12-4; D may be TRBD1 (6 bases). Trimming removed 3 bases at V and 3 bases at J, with 14 bases between. The CDR3 is made up of 15 amino acids.

The rearrangement links TRBV6-2 or TRBV6-3 to TRBJ2-1; 11 positions agree with TRBD2. Germline trimming cut 2 bases from V and 6 bases from J; bases unmatched to any gene: 3. The CDR3 is 15 residues long. From germline, CDR1 is MNHEY and CDR2 SVGEGT. The CDR3 DNA is TGTGCCAGCAGTTACGAAACTAGCGGGGGCAATGAGCAGTTCTTC. Its protein is CASSYETSGGNEQFF.

This clonotype was observed once. The chain recombines TRBV28 with TRBJ1-4, with D perhaps TRBD1 (5 bases). This CDR3 comprises 16 residues. Germline V lookup: CDR1 MDHEN, CDR2 SYDVKM. V shed 11 bases and J shed 3 bases, with 22 bases lying between them. The CDR3 nucleotides read TGTGCCTCTCACTTGGGACGTTTATCAGCTAATGAAAAACTGTTTTTT. This encodes CASHLGRLSANEKLFF. Full variable domain (missing parts from reference TRBV28 and TRBJ1-4): DVKVTQSSRYLVKRTGEKVFLECVQDMDHENMFWYRQDPGLGLRLIYFSYDVKMKEKGDIPEGYSVSREKKERFSLILESASTNQTSMYLCASHLGRLSANEKLFFGSGTQLSVL.

This chain connects TRBV18 to TRBJ1-4, with D uncertain. Germline values: CDR1 KGHSH, CDR2 LQKENI. This CDR3 region has 16 residues. V shed 2 bases and J shed 5 bases, with 15 bases lying between them. CDR3 nucleotides: TGTGCCAGCTCACCAAAGCCCCAGGCGGCCAATGAAAAACTGTTTTTT. Its translation: CASSPKPQAANEKLFF.

This clonotype appeared a few times. The CDR3 spells CASSLSPPSASSRYYEQYF. The CDR3 nucleotides are TGTGCCAGCAGCTTAAGCCCACCGAGTGCTAGCAGTCGTTACTACGAGCAGTACTTC. The rearrangement uses TRBV11-2 and TRBJ2-7; D may be TRBD2 (5 bases). Trimming removed 2 bases at V and 3 bases at J, with 26 bases between. The germline V gene encodes CDR1 SGHAT and CDR2 FQNNGV. The CDR3 is 19 amino acids.

The rearrangement uses TRBV5-1 and TRBJ2-7; D is possibly TRBD2 (6 bases). With 4 bases removed from V and 9 bases from J, the gap between germline ends came to 20 bases. The CDR3 covers 14 residues. Germline loops: CDR1 SGHRS, CDR2 YFSETQ. CDR3 sequence reads: CASSPGEAATRQYF. CDR3 bases: TGCGCCAGCAGCCCTGGGGAGGCCGCTACGAGGCAGTACTTC.

The CDR3 nucleotides are TGTGCCAGCAGTTTAAGCGGGGGGTGGGACAAAAACATTCAGTACTTC. Translating gives CASSLSGGWDKNIQYF. This chain links TRBV27 with TRBJ2-4; TRBD2 matches at 9 bases. Germline CDR1 and CDR2: MNHEY and SMNVEV (reference sequence). The CDR3 contains 16 residues. V shed 2 bases and J 3 bases; nucleotides not matched to a gene: 5.

The J gene is TRBJ2-3, the V gene TRBV7-8; the match to TRBD2 covers 10 bases. The CDR3 is made up of 16 amino acids. J was trimmed by 4 bases and V by 5 bases; bases with no gene match: 9. Germline V gene sequence: CDR1 SGHVS, CDR2 FQNEAQ. The chain's CDR3 is CASSPETSGWADTQYF. In nucleotides, the CDR3 is TGTGCCAGCAGCCCTGAGACTAGCGGGTGGGCAGATACGCAGTATTTT.

This clonotype was seen a few times. The V and J genes are TRBV7-9 and TRBJ1-2; maybe TRBD1 (5 bases). This CDR3 spans 13 amino acids. Germline-derived CDR1 and CDR2 are SEHNR and FQNEAQ (reference sequence). V dropped 4 bases and J dropped 6 bases, with 12 bases sitting between them. The DNA of the CDR3 is TGTGCCAGCAGCTCACTCATGGGGGATGGCTACACCTTC. Encoded protein: CASSSLMGDGYTF.

This chain connects TRBV5-1 to TRBJ2-3; D unclear. The CDR3 covers 16 residues. The V end lost 1 base, the J end lost 0 bases, and 12 bases lay between the germline ends. Looked up from germline, CDR1 is SGHRS and CDR2 is YFSETQ. As DNA, the CDR3 is TGCGCCAGCAGCTTGTCGGAAAGCTATAGCACAGATACGCAGTATTTT. As protein: CASSLSESYSTDTQYF.

This clonotype was counted at least ten times. The chain joins TRBV7-2 to TRBJ2-1; 9 bases are shared with TRBD1. This CDR3 is 15 amino acids long. Germline V gives CDR1 SGHTA, CDR2 FQGNSA. The trim removed 3 bases at V and 7 bases at J, leaving 7 bases unmatched. The CDR3 nucleotides read TGTGCCAGCAGCTTGACCGGGACAGGGACGAATGAGCAGTTCTTC. This gives the protein CASSLTGTGTNEQFF.

This clonotype was detected once. Relative to the germline gene, one junction end is altered; a read error may explain this. The chain couples TRBV6-5 to TRBJ2-1, with 8 positions matching TRBD2. This CDR3 has 14 amino acids. From germline, CDR1 is MNHEY and CDR2 SVGAGI. CDR3 DNA sequence: TGTGCCAGCAGATCCCTTTCGGGAGGGCTGGCCCAGAACTTC. It yields the protein CASRSLSGGLAQNF.

This clonotype was observed a handful of times. V is TRBV7-2 and J is TRBJ2-7, with TRBD1 as a possible D gene (6 bases). The CDR3 has 12 amino acids. The V gene lost 4 bases and the J gene lost 7 bases, with 11 bases spanning the gap. Germline V gene sequence: CDR1 SGHTA, CDR2 FQGNSA. The CDR3 loop reads CASSSTGWEQYF. The CDR3 DNA follows: TGTGCCAGCAGCTCAACAGGGTGGGAGCAGTACTTC.

This CDR3 reads CASGGTYTGELFF. The CDR3 bases are TGTGCCAGCGGGGGGACCTATACCGGGGAGCTGTTTTTT. The chain couples TRBV19 to TRBJ2-2; 7 bases fit TRBD2. This CDR3 region has 13 residues. V lost 9 bases and J lost 5; bases outside the gene matches: 6. Germline values: CDR1 LNHDA, CDR2 SQIVND (reference sequence).

The V gene is TRBV4-3, the J gene TRBJ2-1, with 7 bases that match TRBD2. The CDR3 has 15 amino acids. V shed 0 bases, J shed 3 bases, and the junction held 2 bases outside the gene matches. Looked up from germline, CDR1 is LGHNA and CDR2 is YSLEER. CDR3 in DNA: TGCGCCAGCAGCCAAGAGTCTAGCGGCTACAATGAGCAGTTCTTC. It yields the protein CASSQESSGYNEQFF.

This clonotype was seen more than once but under ten times. The chain recombines TRBV7-2 with TRBJ2-2; 7 bases map to TRBD1. Germline V gene lookup returns CDR1 SGHTA and CDR2 FQGNSA. Trimming cost V 7 bases and J 1 base; bases outside gene matches: 9. The CDR3 sequence is 16 residues long. The DNA of the CDR3 is TGTGCCAGCACCAGCCCGGGACAGTGGAACACCGGGGAGCTGTTTTTT. Amino acids: CASTSPGQWNTGELFF.

V is TRBV11-1 and J is TRBJ2-3; D unresolved. V was clipped by 3 bases and J by 4 bases, with 8 bases between them. This CDR3 has 13 residues. Germline assignment: CDR1 SGHAT and CDR2 FQDESV (reference sequence). The CDR3 sequence: CASSFPEADTQYF. As DNA, the CDR3 is TGTGCCAGCAGCTTCCCAGAAGCAGATACGCAGTATTTT. Full variable domain (outside the CDR3, taken from reference TRBV11-1 and TRBJ2-3): EAEVAQSPRYKITEKSQAVAFWCDPISGHATLYWYRQILGQGPELLVQFQDESVVDDSQLPKDRFSAERLKGVDSTLKIQPAELGDSAMYLCASSFPEADTQYFGPGTRLTVL.

The rearrangement joins TRBV7-2 to TRBJ2-3; the match to TRBD2 covers 8 bases. The germline gives CDR1 SGHTA, CDR2 FQGNSA. V dropped 2 bases and J dropped 0; count of bases not matched to a gene: 4. This CDR3 is 16 amino acids long. The CDR3 DNA follows: TGTGCCAGCAGCTTATTTCCGGGAGGGAGCACAGATACGCAGTATTTT. This encodes CASSLFPGGSTDTQYF.

Only a few counts were recorded for this clonotype. This chain uses TRBV7-8 with TRBJ1-1, with D unresolved. Germline V gene lookup returns CDR1 SGHVS and CDR2 FQNEAQ. V was shortened by 3 bases and J by 1 base, with 12 bases between the two germline ends. CDR3 length equals 15 residues. For the CDR3, the DNA is TGTGCCAGCAGCTTCGGACCGATGGGGAACACTGAAGCTTTCTTT. It encodes CASSFGPMGNTEAFF. The variable domain in full, with the rest retrieved from reference TRBV7-8 and TRBJ1-1, is GAGVSQSPRYKVAKRGQDVALRCDPISGHVSLFWYQQALGQGPEFLTYFQNEAQLDKSGLPSDRFFAERPEGSVSTLKIQRTQQEDSAVYLCASSFGPMGNTEAFFGQGTRLTVV.